These 9 T cell receptor beta chains originate from one sample sequenced in a study of immune evolution from preneoplasia to lung adenocarcinoma. Profiling relied on immunoSEQ multiplex PCR, and the TCRdb table lists in-frame clones only, not all of them. This table has roughly 40,000 clones, roughly 74% appearing once. Sequenced input: FFPE invasive lung adenocarcinoma tissue. The receptors come from a person between 55 and 69 years old with lung adenocarcinoma.

The rearrangement uses TRBV6-4 and TRBJ2-3; 8 bases match TRBD2. Trimming at V came to 5 bases and at J to 2 bases, leaving 3 bases not matched to a gene. Germline values: CDR1 MRHNA, CDR2 SNTAGT. There are 14 residues in the CDR3. Here the CDR3 DNA reads TGTGCCAGCAGTAAGACTAGCGCCACAGATACGCAGTATTTT. It is translated as CASSKTSATDTQYF.

CDR3 DNA sequence: TGTGCCAGCAGTTTAGATTGGGACACAGATACGCAGTATTTT. Protein: CASSLDWDTDTQYF. The rearrangement links TRBV27 to TRBJ2-3; D not resolved. V was clipped by 2 bases and J by 2 bases, with 8 bases between them. Germline assignment: CDR1 MNHEY and CDR2 SMNVEV (reference sequence). This CDR3 is 14 amino acids long.

The chain employs TRBV4-2 and TRBJ2-2; perhaps D is TRBD1 or TRBD2 (5 bases each). The CDR3 has 15 amino acids. Germline-derived CDR1 and CDR2 are LGHNA and YNFKEQ. V was trimmed by 4 bases and J by 0 bases, leaving 9 bases between them. The CDR3 reads CASSREGSNTGELFF. The DNA for the CDR3 is TGTGCCAGCAGCCGTGAGGGGTCGAACACCGGGGAGCTGTTTTTT.

The J gene is TRBJ2-2, the V gene TRBV11-2; D possibly uses TRBD1 or TRBD2 (5 bases each). CDR3 length: 12 amino acids. V lost 8 bases, J lost 6 bases, and 10 bases lay in between. The germline gives CDR1 SGHAT, CDR2 FQNNGV. CDR3 sequence: CASRRDAGELFF. The CDR3 bases are TGTGCCAGCCGAAGGGACGCCGGGGAGCTGTTTTTT.

This sequence joins TRBV6-5 and TRBJ1-2; D remains ambiguous. In germline, CDR1 is MNHEY, CDR2 SVGAGI. V lost 6 bases and J lost 1, with 3 bases in between. This CDR3 spans 11 amino acids. For the CDR3, the DNA is TGTGCCAGCAGACATAACTATGGCTACACCTTC. It yields the protein CASRHNYGYTF.

The chain uses TRBV27 and TRBJ2-7; 11 nucleotides line up with TRBD1. The CDR3 has 15 residues. The V segment lost 4 bases and the J segment 3 bases; nucleotides outside the gene matches: 5. CDR1 MNHEY and CDR2 SMNVEV come from the germline V gene (reference sequence). The chain's CDR3 is CASSSGGTGGYEQYF. Written as DNA, the CDR3 is TGTGCCAGCAGTTCAGGGGGGACAGGGGGCTACGAGCAGTACTTC.

CDR3 coding DNA: TGTGCCAGCAGCTTAGATCCACAGGGCACAGATACGCAGTATTTT. Its protein is CASSLDPQGTDTQYF. The chain joins TRBV11-2 to TRBJ2-3; D is perhaps TRBD1 (5 bases). The CDR3 is made up of 15 amino acids. Germline V gene sequence: CDR1 SGHAT, CDR2 FQNNGV. V gave up 0 bases and J gave up 1 base, with 8 bases separating them.

The gene calls are TRBV14 and TRBJ1-2; a weak D match, TRBD1 (5 bases). Germline lookup yields CDR1 SGHDN and CDR2 FVKESK. The CDR3 is 16 residues long. V was shortened by 0 bases and J by 6 bases, with 17 bases between the two germline ends. CDR3 region: CASSQDWARDPDGYTF. CDR3 nucleotide sequence: TGTGCCAGCAGCCAAGATTGGGCCAGGGACCCCGATGGCTACACCTTC.

Comments on this clone: A read error may account for a junction end that differs from germline. V is TRBV11-2 and J is TRBJ1-1; D is unclear. CDR3 length: 13 residues. Per germline, CDR1 SGHAT and CDR2 FQNNGV. CDR3 amino acids: CASGGRMNTETFF. CDR3 sequence (DNA): TGTGCCAGCGGAGGAAGGATGAACACTGAAACTTTCTTT.